This T cell receptor (beta chain) originates from a study of response to subunit inactivated influenza vaccine. Trimming removed 4 bases at V and 6 bases at J, with 18 bases between. CDR3 size: 15 residues. Germline V lookup: CDR1 DFQATT, CDR2 SNEGSKA (reference sequence). This clonotype was seen only a few times. Its target is not known. Study conclusions and caveats: It was the authors' suggestion that each seasonal influenza vaccination recruits few new T cells.

Using its own MiXCR run on the RT-PCR reads, TCRdb lists one record per CDR3 protein. Of about 500,000 distinct CDR3 sequences listed, approximately 15% are singletons. The sequences come from CD4+ T cells sorted from PBMCs, collected 23 months after vaccination. The TCR originated in a man between 50 and 70 years old who received an inactivated influenza vaccine. V is TRBV20-1 and J is TRBJ1-4; D remains ambiguous. CDR3 coding DNA: TGCAGTGCTATTTCGTTAGGACGTCGAGATGAAAAACTGTTTTTT. Protein product: CSAISLGRRDEKLFF.